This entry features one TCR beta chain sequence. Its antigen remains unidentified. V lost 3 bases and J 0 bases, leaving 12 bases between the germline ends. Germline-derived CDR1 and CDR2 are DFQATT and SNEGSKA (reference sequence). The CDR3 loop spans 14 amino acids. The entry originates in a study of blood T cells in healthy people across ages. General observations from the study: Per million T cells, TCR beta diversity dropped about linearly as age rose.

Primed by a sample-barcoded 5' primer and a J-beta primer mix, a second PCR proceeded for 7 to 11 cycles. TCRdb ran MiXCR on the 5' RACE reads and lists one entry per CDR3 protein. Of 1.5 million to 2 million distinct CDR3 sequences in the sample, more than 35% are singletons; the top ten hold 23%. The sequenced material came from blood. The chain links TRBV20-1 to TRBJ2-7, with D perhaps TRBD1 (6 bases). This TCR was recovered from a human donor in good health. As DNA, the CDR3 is TGCAGTGCTAGCAGGGCAGGGGACTCCTACGAGCAGTACTTC. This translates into CSASRAGDSYEQYF.